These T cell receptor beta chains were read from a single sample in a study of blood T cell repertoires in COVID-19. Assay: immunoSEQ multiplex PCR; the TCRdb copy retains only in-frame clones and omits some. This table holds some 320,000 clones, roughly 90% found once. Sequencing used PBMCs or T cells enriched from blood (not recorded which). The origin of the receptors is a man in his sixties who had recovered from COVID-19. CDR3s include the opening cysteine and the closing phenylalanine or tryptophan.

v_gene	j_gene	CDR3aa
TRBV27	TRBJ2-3	CASSFGGGRANTQYF
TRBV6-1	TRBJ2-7	CASSEAGKADEQYF
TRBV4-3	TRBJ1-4	CASSRGGQGREKLFF
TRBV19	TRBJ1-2	CASSIVQGAGYGYTF
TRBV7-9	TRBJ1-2	CASSARQYGYTF
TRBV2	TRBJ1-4	CASSWTGRASTNEKLFF
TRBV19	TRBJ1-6	CASSVLGQVDSPLHF
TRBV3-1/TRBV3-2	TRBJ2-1	CASSQVQGQQFF
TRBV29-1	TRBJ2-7	CSVPGQGTTAQYF
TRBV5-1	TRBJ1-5	CASSLETGGGQPQHF
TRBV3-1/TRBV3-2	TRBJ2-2	CASSHPPGDRGGELFF
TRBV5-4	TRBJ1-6	CASSFPTGNNNSPLHF
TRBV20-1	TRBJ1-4	CSASKGAEEKLFF
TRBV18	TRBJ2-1	CASSPTTAGGDEQFF
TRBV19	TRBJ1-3	CASSRTVLSGNTIYF
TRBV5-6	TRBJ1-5	CASSPGAQQPQHF
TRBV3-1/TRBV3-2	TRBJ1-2	CASSQDWATAGYTF
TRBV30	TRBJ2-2	CAWSATSLTGELFF
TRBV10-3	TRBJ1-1	CAISSGTGGRNTEAFF
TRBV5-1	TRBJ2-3	CASSLVFQGDTQYF
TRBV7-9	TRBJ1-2	CASSDRQGRGGYTF
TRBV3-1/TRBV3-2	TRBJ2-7	CASSRRDKGGEQYF
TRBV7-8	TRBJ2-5	CASSFLTSDQETQYF
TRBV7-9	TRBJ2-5	CASSFEAGSGYF
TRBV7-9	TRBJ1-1	CASSSPVGGNTEAFF
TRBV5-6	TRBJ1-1	CASAPTGMNTEAFF
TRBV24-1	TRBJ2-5	CATSDLLFSGICVETQYF
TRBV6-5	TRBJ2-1	CASTRSGGSYNEQFF
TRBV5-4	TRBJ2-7	CASSLDLTGAREQYF
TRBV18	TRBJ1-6	CASSPPGGGRNSPLHF
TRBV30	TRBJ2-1	CAWSVRTSSYNEQFF
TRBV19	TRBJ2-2	CASSSGGRTGELFF
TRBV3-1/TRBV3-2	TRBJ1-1	CASSPSEGTEAFF
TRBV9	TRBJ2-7	CASSEAGGYEQYF
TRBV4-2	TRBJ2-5	CASSQERGSRETQYF
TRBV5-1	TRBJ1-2	CASSPGYANYGYTF
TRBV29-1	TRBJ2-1	CSVQLNEQFF
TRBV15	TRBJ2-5	CATSREMLAQETQYF
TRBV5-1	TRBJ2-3	CASRRGSPRTDTQYF
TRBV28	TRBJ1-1	CASSLQFEAFF
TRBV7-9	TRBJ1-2	CASSPSGGSWGYTF
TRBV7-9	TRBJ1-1	CASSFHPVGNTEAFF
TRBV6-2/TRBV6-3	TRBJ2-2	CASSDPHTGTGELFF
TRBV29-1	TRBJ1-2	CSVRGSNYGYTF
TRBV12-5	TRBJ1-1	CASGLEGLTEAFF
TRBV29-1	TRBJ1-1	CSAQGGNTEAFF
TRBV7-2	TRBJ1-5	CASSFQGLQPQHF
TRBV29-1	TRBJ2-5	CSVERGFQETQYF
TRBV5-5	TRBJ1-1	CASSRTGNMNTEAFF
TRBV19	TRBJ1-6	CASSSRDREPLHF
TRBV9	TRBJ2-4	CASSVPGENIQYF
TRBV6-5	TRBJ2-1	CASMAGDFDNEQFF
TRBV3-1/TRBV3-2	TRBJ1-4	CASSQAQGGKLFF
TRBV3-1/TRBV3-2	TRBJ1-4	CASSSYRGGREKLFF
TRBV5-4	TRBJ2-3	CASSQTGMVVADTQYF
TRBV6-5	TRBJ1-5	CASSSHGRGNQPQHF
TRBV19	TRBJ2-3	CASSIQMRQTQYF
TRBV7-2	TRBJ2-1	CASSLWGGNEQFF
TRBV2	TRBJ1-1	CASSPGPVTNTEAFF
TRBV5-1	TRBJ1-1	CASSLQAANTEAFF